Described below is a single T cell receptor (beta chain) sequence and its context. Its antigen remains unidentified. cDNA libraries for TCR beta contained unique molecular identifiers. A single record per CDR3 protein comes from TCRdb applying MiXCR to the PCR reads. The data contain 500,000 to 600,000 distinct CDR3 sequences, around 47% of them singletons. These data are taken from a study of post-analysis software for immune sequencing data. Study background: Both relapsing-remitting and secondary progressive multiple sclerosis featured among the disease courses, as did progressive-relapsing multiple sclerosis. The study, taken as a whole, reports: Strong same-batch co-clustering of samples appeared with F measure clustering. For normalized Chao1 diversity, multiple sclerosis patients scored significantly lower than controls did.

Sequenced sample: blood. The TCR sequence derives from a girl aged 5 to 17 with multiple sclerosis.

The CDR3 region is CASSLATTPGYEQYF. In DNA, the CDR3 is TGTGCCAGCAGCTTAGCGACTACCCCGGGCTACGAGCAGTACTTC. The chain couples TRBV11-2 to TRBJ2-7; D might be TRBD2 (5 bases). Per germline, CDR1 SGHAT and CDR2 FQNNGV. V dropped 1 base and J dropped 3 bases, with 13 bases sitting between them. This CDR3 has 15 residues.